This T cell receptor beta chain was documented in a study of blood T cell repertoires in COVID-19. On the study more broadly: PBMCs, B-cell-depleted T cells, or T cells provided the cDNA or gDNA that made up the material.

Profiled with immunoSEQ multiplex PCR; TCRdb holds only in-frame clones, not every one. The sample contains 300,000 or so clones, more than 75% of which appear only once. Categorization into cohorts depended on clinical history that participants reported. Trimming took 4 bases from V and 0 from J; bases not matched to a gene: 3. The CDR3 runs to 16 residues. The V gene's germline CDR1 is MNHEY and CDR2 SVGAGI. The chain recombines TRBV6-5 with TRBJ1-6, with 7 bases fitting TRBD1. This clonotype was obtained from a woman between 25 and 40 years old who had recovered from COVID-19. The source material was PBMCs or T cells enriched from blood (not recorded which). CDR3 in amino acids: CASSLDRSSYNSPLHF. For the CDR3, the DNA is TGTGCCAGCAGTTTGGACAGGAGCTCCTATAATTCACCCCTCCACTTT.